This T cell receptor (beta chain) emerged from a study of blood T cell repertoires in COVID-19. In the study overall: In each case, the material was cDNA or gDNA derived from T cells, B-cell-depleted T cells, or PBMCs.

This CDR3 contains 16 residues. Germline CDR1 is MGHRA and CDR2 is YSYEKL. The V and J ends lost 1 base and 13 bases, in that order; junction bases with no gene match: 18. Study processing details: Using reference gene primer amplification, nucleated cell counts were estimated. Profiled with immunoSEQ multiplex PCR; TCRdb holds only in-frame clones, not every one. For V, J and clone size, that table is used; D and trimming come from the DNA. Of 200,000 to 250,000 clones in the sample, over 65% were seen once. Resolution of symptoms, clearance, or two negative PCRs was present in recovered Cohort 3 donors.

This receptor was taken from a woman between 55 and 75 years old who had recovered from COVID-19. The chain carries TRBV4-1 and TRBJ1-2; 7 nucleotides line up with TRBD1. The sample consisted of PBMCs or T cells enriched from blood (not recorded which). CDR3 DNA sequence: TGCGCCAGCAGCCAAGTATTAGAGCGAGGGGGCGCGTGTCCCACCTTC. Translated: CASSQVLERGGACPTF.